This T cell receptor (beta chain) stems from a study of cytomegalovirus exposure and HLA in healthy donors. Across the study: As released early, the data held about 85 million unique TCRs from HLA-typed donors.

This CDR3 is 16 amino acids long. Germline assignment: CDR1 SGDLS and CDR2 YYNGEE. V lost 1 base, J lost 0 bases, and 11 bases lay in between. Overall study findings and caveats: As a later analysis showed, a missense DCLRE1C variant was linked to trimming of TCR beta V- and J-genes.

The PCR had 60 Vbeta and 13 Jbeta primers. Repertoires were generated with immunoSEQ multiplex PCR, while TCRdb's copy carries only in-frame clones and drops some. Of under 150,000 clones in the sample, more than 80% were seen once. Worth noting for this clone: The antigen remains unidentified.

V is TRBV9 and J is TRBJ2-1, with D possibly being TRBD2 (6 bases). The sequencing input was PBMCs. This clonotype originated in a woman under 40 in good health and CMV-seropositive. This CDR3 reads CASSVNAGLSYNEQFF. The DNA of the CDR3 is TGTGCCAGCAGCGTAAATGCGGGACTCTCCTACAATGAGCAGTTCTTC.